These 10 T cell receptor beta chains were all obtained from the same sample, sequenced in a study of cytomegalovirus exposure and HLA in healthy donors. In the PCR, 60 Vbeta and 13 Jbeta primers were used. Repertoires were generated with immunoSEQ multiplex PCR, while TCRdb's copy carries only in-frame clones and drops some. The profile shows 95,000 to 150,000 clones, around 76% of them singletons. Sequences were obtained from PBMCs. Receptors originate from a man between 60 and 70 years old in good health and CMV-seropositive.

The gene calls are TRBV5-1 and TRBJ1-2; the D gene is possibly TRBD1 (5 bases). CDR1 is SGHRS, CDR2 YFSETQ, per germline. V was clipped by 1 base and J by 5 bases, with 15 bases between them. The CDR3 is 15 amino acids. CDR3 DNA: TGCGCCAGCAGCTTGTCTAGGGGCTTGGGGTATGGCTACACCTTC. Its translation is CASSLSRGLGYGYTF.

This clone was seen a few times. The chain is built from TRBV2 and TRBJ2-2; no reliable D call. Germline CDR1 and CDR2: SNHLY and FYNNEI. V dropped 7 bases and J dropped 4 bases, with 4 bases sitting between them. The CDR3 consists of 11 residues. CDR3 DNA: TGTGCCAGCACCCGCACCGGGGAGCTGTTTTTT. Protein: CASTRTGELFF.

The chain combines TRBV5-1 with TRBJ1-4, with TRBD1 matching 9 bases. Unmatched junction bases numbered 5, after V lost 3 bases and J lost 8 bases. The CDR3 has 14 residues. From germline, CDR1 is SGHRS and CDR2 YFSETQ. The DNA of the CDR3 is TGCGCCAGCAGCTCGGGACAGGGAGGCGAAAAACTGTTTTTT. This sequence encodes CASSSGQGGEKLFF.

In this sample, this clone turned up a few times. This sequence joins TRBV9 and TRBJ1-1, with 8 bases fitting TRBD1. V dropped 1 base and J dropped 2; count of bases not matched to a gene: 1. The CDR3 is 14 residues long. Germline V gene lookup returns CDR1 SGDLS and CDR2 YYNGEE. The CDR3 region is CASSVQGANTEAFF. In DNA, the CDR3 is TGTGCCAGCAGCGTACAGGGGGCAAACACTGAAGCTTTCTTT.

This rearrangement joins TRBV28 to TRBJ2-7; 7 nucleotides match TRBD1. Per germline, CDR1 MDHEN and CDR2 SYDVKM. V trimming: 5 bases; J trimming: 0 bases; junction bases outside the gene matches: 10. This CDR3 contains 16 residues. The CDR3 is CASSRPRGTASYEQYF. The DNA of the CDR3 is TGTGCCAGCAGTCGACCGCGAGGGACAGCCTCCTACGAGCAGTACTTC.

The chain recombines TRBV6-6 with TRBJ1-5; D gene ambiguous. Trimming removed 2 bases at V and 0 bases at J, with 8 bases between. CDR1 and CDR2 (germline): MNHNY, SVGAGI (reference sequence). The CDR3 loop spans 15 amino acids. The CDR3 region has the DNA TGTGCCAGCAGTTACAGGGAGTATAGCAATCAGCCCCAGCATTTT. It yields the protein CASSYREYSNQPQHF.

The rearrangement joins TRBV7-8 to TRBJ1-1; D is possibly TRBD1 (5 bases). Germline V gene data show CDR1 as SGHVS and CDR2 as FQNEAQ. The CDR3 loop spans 13 amino acids. Between the trimmed V and J ends, which lost 5 bases and 3 bases, there was a span of 10 bases. The chain's CDR3 is CASSPAGDTEAFF. In DNA form, the CDR3 reads TGTGCCAGCAGCCCCGCGGGGGACACTGAAGCTTTCTTT. Full variable domain (rest looked up from reference TRBV7-8 and TRBJ1-1): GAGVSQSPRYKVAKRGQDVALRCDPISGHVSLFWYQQALGQGPEFLTYFQNEAQLDKSGLPSDRFFAERPEGSVSTLKIQRTQQEDSAVYLCASSPAGDTEAFFGQGTRLTVV.

V and J are TRBV5-8 and TRBJ1-5; D is unresolved. Looked up from germline, CDR1 is SGHTS and CDR2 is YDEGEE. This CDR3 has 15 residues. Trimming took off 2 bases at V and 6 bases at J, with 15 bases between the two ends. CDR3: CASSFMDSGSQPQHF. The CDR3 DNA is TGTGCCAGCAGCTTTATGGACTCGGGAAGTCAGCCCCAGCATTTT.

A word on this clone: An end of the junction does not agree with germline; a read error may underlie this. The chain combines TRBV30 with TRBJ2-6; 10 bases fit TRBD2. The germline CDR1 and CDR2 sequences are GTSNPN and SVGIG (reference sequence). The CDR3 consists of 18 residues. CDR3 protein: CAWSSPTSGSSGANGLTF. The CDR3 DNA follows: TGTGCCTGGAGTTCGCCGACTAGCGGGTCCTCTGGGGCCAACGGCCTGACTTTC.

The chain's CDR3 is CASSSPGDPYNEQFF. As DNA, the CDR3 is TGTGCCAGCAGTTCCCCCGGGGATCCCTACAATGAGCAGTTCTTC. The V call is TRBV28, the J call TRBJ2-1, with D perhaps matching TRBD2 (5 bases). The CDR3 length is 15 residues. CDR1 and CDR2 (germline): MDHEN, SYDVKM. Trimming stripped 4 bases from V and 2 bases from J, with 12 bases between.